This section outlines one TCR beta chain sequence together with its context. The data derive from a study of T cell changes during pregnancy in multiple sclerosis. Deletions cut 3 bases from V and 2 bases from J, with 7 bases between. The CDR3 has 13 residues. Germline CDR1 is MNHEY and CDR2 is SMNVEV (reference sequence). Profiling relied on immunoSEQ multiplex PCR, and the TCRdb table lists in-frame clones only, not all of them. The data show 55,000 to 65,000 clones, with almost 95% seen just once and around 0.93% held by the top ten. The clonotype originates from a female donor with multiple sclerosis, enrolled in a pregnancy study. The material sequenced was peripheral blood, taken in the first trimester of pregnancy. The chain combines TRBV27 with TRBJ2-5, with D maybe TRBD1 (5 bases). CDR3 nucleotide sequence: TGTGCCAGCAGTTTCCAGGGACAAGAGACCCAGTACTTC. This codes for CASSFQGQETQYF.